A single sample is the source of the 29 T cell receptor beta chains below, sequenced in a study of blood T cell repertoires in COVID-19. Generated by immunoSEQ multiplex PCR, the TCRdb table keeps only in-frame clones and is missing some. The profile shows 240,000 or so clones, about 86% of them singletons. Input material: PBMCs or T cells enriched from blood (not recorded which). These receptors originate from a woman aged 40 to 50 with acute COVID-19.

This clone was observed a few times. This rearrangement joins TRBV7-8 to TRBJ1-1; D is unresolved. The CDR3 spans 14 residues. Germline loops: CDR1 SGHVS, CDR2 FQNEAQ. V was trimmed by 3 bases and J by 1 base, leaving 9 bases between them. CDR3 in DNA: TGTGCCAGCAGCTTCGAGGCGAGGAACACTGAAGCTTTCTTT. As protein: CASSFEARNTEAFF.

This chain joins TRBV5-6 and TRBJ1-1; D is unresolved. CDR1 is SGHDT and CDR2 is YYEEEE in the germline V gene. The CDR3 has 15 amino acids. Trimming pared 5 bases from V and 3 bases from J, leaving 17 bases between. CDR3 in DNA: TGTGCCAGCAGAAGGATTGCGGAGTTTTACACTGAAGCTTTCTTT. Translation gives CASRRIAEFYTEAFF.

V usage is TRBV2 and J usage is TRBJ1-5; no definite D call. The CDR3 is made up of 14 amino acids. Trimming left V 3 bases short and J 5 bases short, with 11 bases between. Per the germline V gene, CDR1 is SNHLY and CDR2 is FYNNEI. The CDR3: CASSDGYGYQPQHF. CDR3 DNA: TGTGCCAGCAGTGATGGTTACGGTTATCAGCCCCAGCATTTT.

This chain connects TRBV4-2 to TRBJ2-6; the D gene is possibly TRBD1 (6 bases). CDR3 length: 17 amino acids. Germline V gene lookup returns CDR1 LGHNA and CDR2 YNFKEQ. V lost 4 bases to trimming and J lost 0 bases, with 13 bases between them. CDR3 sequence (DNA): TGTGCCAGCAGCCCGGGACATGAGAGCTCTGGGGCCAACGTCCTGACTTTC. Its protein is CASSPGHESSGANVLTF.

This chain uses TRBV6-1 with TRBJ2-5; D not resolved. V was trimmed by 1 base and J by 7 bases, leaving 10 bases between them. This CDR3 is built from 13 residues. Germline V CDR1 and CDR2: MNHNS, SASEGT. The CDR3 bases are TGTGCCAGCAGTGAAGAAACTGGCGGGACCCAGTACTTC. It specifies CASSEETGGTQYF.

This chain uses TRBV27 with TRBJ1-2; 10 positions agree with TRBD1. V lost 2 bases and J lost 4; bases outside the gene matches: 4. CDR1 and CDR2 from the germline V gene are MNHEY and SMNVEV (reference sequence). The CDR3 contains 15 residues. CDR3 DNA: TGTGCCAGCAGTTTAATGGGACAGGGGTTCTATGGCTACACCTTC. This codes for CASSLMGQGFYGYTF.

The V and J genes are TRBV27 and TRBJ1-6; no clear D. Trimming shortened V by 6 bases and J by 3 bases, and 12 bases separated the two germline ends. This CDR3 region has 15 residues. CDR1 MNHEY and CDR2 SMNVEV come from the germline V gene (reference sequence). Here the CDR3 reads CASRPGLYYNSPLHF. The CDR3 DNA reads as TGTGCCAGCAGACCTGGACTGTACTATAATTCACCCCTCCACTTT.

The chain couples TRBV7-8 to TRBJ1-1; D gene uncertain. Germline-derived CDR1 and CDR2 are SGHVS and FQNEAQ. V was clipped by 1 base and J by 6 bases, with 12 bases between them. This CDR3 comprises 14 residues. The CDR3 DNA reads TGTGCCAGCAGCTTAGGGCAGAGGACTTCTGAAGCTTTCTTT. This encodes CASSLGQRTSEAFF.

The genes are TRBV19 and TRBJ1-2; 11 bases match TRBD1. V shed 6 bases, J shed 6 bases, and the junction held 15 bases outside the gene matches. The V gene's germline CDR1 is LNHDA and CDR2 SQIVND (reference sequence). The CDR3 consists of 17 residues. CDR3 DNA: TGTGCCAGTAGCCGATCCGGGACAGGGGGTTATTGGAATGGCTACACCTTC. It translates to CASSRSGTGGYWNGYTF.

The chain has TRBV11-2 and TRBJ2-7; 9 nucleotides line up with TRBD1. Per the germline V gene, CDR1 is SGHAT and CDR2 is FQNNGV. J was trimmed by 7 bases and V by 3 bases; bases with no gene match: 7. The CDR3 consists of 14 residues. This CDR3 reads CASSFSGTGWEQYF. In DNA form, the CDR3 reads TGTGCCAGCAGCTTTTCCGGGACAGGGTGGGAGCAGTACTTC.

This chain joins TRBV30 and TRBJ2-5; D perhaps matches TRBD2 (7 bases). This CDR3 has 14 amino acids. The germline gives CDR1 GTSNPN, CDR2 SVGIG (reference sequence). Deletions cut 4 bases from V and 4 bases from J, with 16 bases between. This CDR3 reads CAWKGGRNGETQYF. CDR3 coding DNA: TGTGCCTGGAAGGGGGGGCGGAATGGAGAGACCCAGTACTTC.

V usage is TRBV5-4 and J usage is TRBJ2-3, with TRBD2 identical over 12 bases. V was pared by 4 bases and J by 3 bases, with 9 bases of the junction left unmatched. Germline V gene sequence: CDR1 SGHNT, CDR2 YYREEE (reference sequence). This CDR3 contains 17 residues. The DNA for the CDR3 is TGTGCCAGCAGCGATCCACGACTAGCGGGAGCTACAGATACGCAGTATTTT. It is translated as CASSDPRLAGATDTQYF.

The chain links TRBV7-9 to TRBJ2-5; D is ambiguous. Germline V lookup: CDR1 SEHNR, CDR2 FQNEAQ (reference sequence). V was pared by 1 base and J by 5 bases, with 5 bases between. The length of the CDR3 is 12 residues. The CDR3 spells CASSLVAETQYF. DNA of the CDR3: TGTGCCAGCAGCTTAGTTGCGGAGACCCAGTACTTC.

This clone was seen only once. This chain joins TRBV2 and TRBJ2-2; 10 nucleotides match TRBD1. V dropped 7 bases and J dropped 5; count of bases not matched to a gene: 10. The germline gives CDR1 SNHLY, CDR2 FYNNEI. The CDR3 has 16 residues. For the CDR3, the DNA is TGTGCCAGCATTATCGGGGGACAGGGGCCGACCGGGGAGCTGTTTTTT. Protein product: CASIIGGQGPTGELFF.

In the case of this clone: The sample holds other DNA sequences that translate to the same CDR3. The V call is TRBV18, the J call TRBJ1-1, with D perhaps matching TRBD1 (6 bases). The CDR3 runs 13 residues. Germline V gene sequence: CDR1 KGHSH, CDR2 LQKENI. Trimming removed 6 bases at V and 0 bases at J, with 8 bases between. The CDR3 nucleotides are TGTGCCAGCTCCGGACAGTTGAACACTGAAGCTTTCTTT. Amino acids: CASSGQLNTEAFF.

The chain recombines TRBV20-1 with TRBJ2-1; D is perhaps TRBD2 (6 bases). The CDR3 contains 11 residues. Germline loops: CDR1 DFQATT, CDR2 SNEGSKA (reference sequence). The V gene lost 8 bases and the J gene lost 7 bases, with 12 bases spanning the gap. The CDR3 spells CSPTRGNEQFF. As DNA, the CDR3 is TGCAGTCCTACACGGGGGAATGAGCAGTTCTTC.

V usage is TRBV5-6 and J usage is TRBJ2-7, with D unresolved. Trimming shortened V by 0 bases and J by 2 bases, and 9 bases separated the two germline ends. The CDR3 is 14 amino acids. Germline CDR1 is SGHDT and CDR2 is YYEEEE. The CDR3 loop reads CASSLGVLTYEQYF. Here the CDR3 DNA reads TGTGCCAGCAGCTTGGGTGTCTTAACCTACGAGCAGTACTTC.

The genes are TRBV6-5 and TRBJ2-1, with TRBD2 matching over 10 bases. The CDR3 is 15 amino acids. V trimming: 6 bases; J trimming: 1 base; junction bases outside the gene matches: 3. Germline values: CDR1 MNHEY, CDR2 SVGAGI. DNA of the CDR3: TGTGCCAGCAGGACGGGACTAGCGTCCTACAATGAGCAGTTCTTC. Protein product: CASRTGLASYNEQFF.

This chain joins TRBV9 and TRBJ2-1; 11 bases are a match to TRBD2. The CDR3 extends over 15 amino acids. The trim removed 4 bases at V and 0 bases at J, leaving 0 bases unmatched. Looked up from germline, CDR1 is SGDLS and CDR2 is YYNGEE. CDR3 loop: CASSTSGSSYNEQFF. CDR3 nucleotide sequence: TGTGCCAGCAGCACTAGCGGGAGCTCCTACAATGAGCAGTTCTTC.

The chain links TRBV5-1 to TRBJ2-7, with D perhaps matching TRBD1 (6 bases). V was shortened by 2 bases and J by 2 bases, with 14 bases between the two germline ends. Germline V CDR1 and CDR2: SGHRS, YFSETQ. This CDR3 spans 15 amino acids. CDR3 DNA: TGCGCCAGCAGCTTTGAGGCGGACAGAGCCTACGAGCAGTACTTC. Translating it yields CASSFEADRAYEQYF. The entire variable domain, with the rest obtained from reference TRBV5-1 and TRBJ2-7, is as follows: KAGVTQTPRYLIKTRGQQVTLSCSPISGHRSVSWYQQTPGQGLQFLFEYFSETQRNKGNFPGRFSGRQFSNSRSEMNVSTLELGDSALYLCASSFEADRAYEQYFGPGTRLTVT.

The chain is built from TRBV19 and TRBJ2-7, with TRBD2 as a possible D gene (6 bases). V gave up 10 bases and J gave up 2 bases, with 12 bases separating them. This CDR3 contains 12 residues. The germline V gene has CDR1 LNHDA and CDR2 SQIVND (reference sequence). CDR3 loop: CATSGETYEQYF. The CDR3, as DNA: TGTGCCACCTCGGGAGAAACCTACGAGCAGTACTTC.

The gene calls are TRBV4-1 and TRBJ2-3; maybe TRBD1 (6 bases). The V end was cut by 0 bases, the J end by 0 bases, with 7 bases between. CDR3 size: 15 residues. Germline V CDR1 and CDR2: MGHRA, YSYEKL. The CDR3 nucleotides are TGCGCCAGCAGCCAAGATGGACAGAGCACAGATACGCAGTATTTT. Translating gives CASSQDGQSTDTQYF.

The chain couples TRBV19 to TRBJ1-4; perhaps TRBD1 as D (6 bases). Germline assignment: CDR1 LNHDA and CDR2 SQIVND (reference sequence). V was clipped by 4 bases and J by 8 bases, with 20 bases between them. This CDR3 comprises 16 residues. The CDR3, as DNA: TGTGCCAGTAGTAGAATGAGGGGGGGAATTTGGGAAAAACTGTTTTTT. Its translation is CASSRMRGGIWEKLFF.

The chain recombines TRBV6-2 or TRBV6-3 with TRBJ2-7, with 11 bases fitting TRBD1. After removal of 5 bases from V and 7 bases from J, the junction contained 7 bases not matched to a gene. This CDR3 region has 14 residues. From germline, CDR1 is MNHEY and CDR2 SVGEGT. For the CDR3, the DNA is TGTGCCAGCAGTAAGGGACAGGGGGTAAGAGAGCAGTACTTC. Translated, it gives CASSKGQGVREQYF.

The chain has TRBV5-1 and TRBJ2-7; tentatively, D is TRBD1 (5 bases). The CDR3 consists of 15 residues. Trimming removed 3 bases at V and 5 bases at J, with 18 bases between. Germline V gene lookup returns CDR1 SGHRS and CDR2 YFSETQ. CDR3 in amino acids: CASSSGLQGSDEQYF. As DNA, the CDR3 is TGCGCCAGCAGCTCGGGCCTCCAGGGTTCCGACGAGCAGTACTTC.

The chain joins TRBV11-3 to TRBJ1-2; 10 bases agree with TRBD1. The germline gives CDR1 SGHNT, CDR2 YENEEA. Losses at the gene ends were 3 bases for V and 7 bases for J; bases not matched to a gene: 2. CDR3 size: 13 residues. The CDR3 reads CASSFGQGGGYTF. As DNA, the CDR3 is TGTGCCAGCAGCTTCGGACAGGGGGGTGGCTACACCTTC.

CDR3 in DNA: TGTGCCAGCAGTTCCTCCCACACAGCGAACACCGGGGAGCTGTTTTTT. Protein product: CASSSSHTANTGELFF. The rearrangement links TRBV6-5 to TRBJ2-2; no firm D call. Trimming stripped 4 bases from V and 0 bases from J, with 12 bases between. The CDR3 length is 16 residues. The germline V gene encodes CDR1 MNHEY and CDR2 SVGAGI.

The genes are TRBV3-1 (or the pseudogene TRBV3-2) and TRBJ2-5; 13 nucleotides agree with TRBD2. Unmatched junction bases numbered 4, after V lost 4 bases and J lost 5 bases. The CDR3 has 15 amino acids. Germline V gene data show CDR1 as LGHDT and CDR2 as YNNKEL (reference sequence). CDR3 nucleotides: TGTGCCAGCAGCCCACAGACTAGCGGGAGGGAGACCCAGTACTTC. It is translated as CASSPQTSGRETQYF.

V and J are TRBV3-1 (or the pseudogene TRBV3-2) and TRBJ1-5; tentative D call: TRBD1 (6 bases). The V gene lost 3 bases and the J gene lost 0 bases, with 9 bases spanning the gap. The CDR3 consists of 15 residues. Germline loops: CDR1 LGHDT, CDR2 YNNKEL (reference sequence). The DNA for the CDR3 is TGTGCCAGCAGCCACGGGACATTTAGCAATCAGCCCCAGCATTTT. It encodes CASSHGTFSNQPQHF.